What follows is one T cell receptor (beta chain) and its context. Its specificity is not known. These data originate in a study of shared clonotypes between healthy human individuals. Original data processing: Junction-only immunoSEQ data arrived without quality scores, meaning filtering differed. Libraries were prepared by immunoSEQ multiplex PCR; TCRdb keeps only in-frame clonotypes and omits some of them. That table is the source of V, J and clone size, and D and trimming were worked out from the DNA. The sample includes hundreds of thousands of clones, 55% to 75% seen only once; the top ten take 1.8%. Study-wide results and limits: Four donors held about 5% of naive CD4 clonotypes in common.

Germline loops: CDR1 SGHDT, CDR2 YYEEEE. V shed 1 base and J shed 6 bases, with 13 bases lying between them. This CDR3 has 14 residues. Source material: memory CD4+ T cells sorted from blood. Subset described: CD45RA-negative fraction. The rearrangement uses TRBV5-6 and TRBJ1-2; no firm D call. This TCR came from a woman under 40 in good health. CDR3 loop: CASSLRGPPDGYTF. For the CDR3, the DNA is TGTGCCAGCAGCTTGCGAGGGCCCCCAGATGGCTACACCTTC.